The 2 T cell receptor beta chains presented below share a single source sample, sequenced in a study of shared clonotypes between healthy human individuals. Only in-frame clones appear in the TCRdb table, and some are missing; sequencing was by immunoSEQ multiplex PCR. The repertoire holds roughly 500,000 clones, with more than 65% as singletons. The sample consisted of PBMCs. These receptors came from a middle-aged woman in good health. Some clones in this sample may be carry-over from other donors' samples.

The chain employs TRBV6-5 and TRBJ1-2; weak D call: TRBD1 (5 bases). The CDR3 runs 13 residues. Looked up from germline, CDR1 is MNHEY and CDR2 is SVGAGI. V lost 6 bases to trimming and J lost 3 bases, with 11 bases between them. The CDR3 sequence is CASSPPGHYGYTF. In DNA, the CDR3 is TGTGCCAGCAGCCCACCGGGACACTATGGCTACACCTTC.

The V and J genes are TRBV18 and TRBJ2-7, with 9 bases matching TRBD1. V shed 5 bases, J shed 4 bases, and the junction held 6 bases outside the gene matches. CDR3 length equals 14 residues. Per the germline V gene, CDR1 is KGHSH and CDR2 is LQKENI. This CDR3 reads CASSSGQGWYEQYF. CDR3 coding DNA: TGTGCCAGCTCATCAGGACAGGGGTGGTACGAGCAGTACTTC.